The T cell receptor (beta chain) described here comes from a study of persistence of HIV-infected CD4 T cells. Cells were stimulated nonspecifically with anti-CD3/anti-CD28 magnetic beads. Sorting of responding CD4+ T cells relied on upregulated CD40 ligand together with CD69. Points on this clone: What it binds is not known.

CDR3 length: 16 residues. The V and J ends lost 4 bases and 7 bases respectively, with 23 bases between them. CDR1 SGHTS and CDR2 YDEGEE come from the germline V gene. The immunoSEQ assay was version 4, run in survey mode. The protocol was immunoSEQ multiplex PCR, while the TCRdb copy is restricted to in-frame clones and leaves out a portion. The sample carries around 40,000 clones, 88% recorded once. Study-wide results and limits: Degenerate expanded CDR3beta sequences were enriched among CMV- and Gag-responding cells.

This TCR was sampled from an adult woman with HIV who was CMV-seropositive. This rearrangement joins TRBV5-8 to TRBJ1-2, with TRBD1 as a possible D gene (5 bases). Sequencing used CD4+ T cells sorted from PBMCs after approximately 19-hour stimulation, obtained from a patient who received antiretroviral therapy. The CDR3 is CASSPDGTRLYSGYTF. In DNA form, the CDR3 reads TGTGCCAGCAGCCCGGACGGGACCAGGCTTTACAGTGGCTACACCTTC.